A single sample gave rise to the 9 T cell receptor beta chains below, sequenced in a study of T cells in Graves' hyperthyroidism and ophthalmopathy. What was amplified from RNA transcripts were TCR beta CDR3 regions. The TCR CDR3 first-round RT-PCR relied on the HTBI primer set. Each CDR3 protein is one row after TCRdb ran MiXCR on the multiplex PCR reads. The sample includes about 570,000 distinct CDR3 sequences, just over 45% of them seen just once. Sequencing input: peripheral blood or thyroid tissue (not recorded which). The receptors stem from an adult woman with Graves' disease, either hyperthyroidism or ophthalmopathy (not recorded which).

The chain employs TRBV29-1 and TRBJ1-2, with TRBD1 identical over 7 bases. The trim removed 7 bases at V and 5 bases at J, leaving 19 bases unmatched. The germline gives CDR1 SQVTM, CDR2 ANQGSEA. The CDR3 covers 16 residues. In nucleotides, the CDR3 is TGCAGCGCCAGCAGCCAATCCGGGACAGCGAGATATGGCTACACCTTC. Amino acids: CSASSQSGTARYGYTF. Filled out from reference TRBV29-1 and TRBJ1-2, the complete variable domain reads SAVISQKPSRDICQRGTSLTIQCQVDSQVTMMFWYRQQPGQSLTLIATANQGSEATYESGFVIDKFPISRPNLTFSTLTVSNMSPEDSSIYLCSASSQSGTARYGYTFGSGTRLTVV.

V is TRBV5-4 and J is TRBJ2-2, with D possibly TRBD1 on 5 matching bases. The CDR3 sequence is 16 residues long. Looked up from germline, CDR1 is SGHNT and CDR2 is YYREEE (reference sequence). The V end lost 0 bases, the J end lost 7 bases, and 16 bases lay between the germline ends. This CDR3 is CASSLVSGFLIGELFF. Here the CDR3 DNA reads TGTGCCAGCAGCTTGGTGTCAGGGTTCTTGATCGGGGAGCTGTTTTTT.

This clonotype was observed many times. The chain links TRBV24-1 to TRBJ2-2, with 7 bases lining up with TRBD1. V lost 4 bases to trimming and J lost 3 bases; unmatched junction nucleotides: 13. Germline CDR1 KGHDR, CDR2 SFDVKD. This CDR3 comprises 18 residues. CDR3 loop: CATSDQQWRQGYTGELFF. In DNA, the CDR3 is TGTGCCACCAGTGACCAGCAATGGAGACAGGGTTACACCGGGGAGCTGTTTTTT.

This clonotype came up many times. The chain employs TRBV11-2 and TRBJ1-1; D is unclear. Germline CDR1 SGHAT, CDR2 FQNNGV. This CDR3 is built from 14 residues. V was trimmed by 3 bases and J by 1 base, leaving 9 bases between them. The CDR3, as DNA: TGTGCCAGCAGCTTGGCCAGTAAGAACACTGAAGCTTTCTTT. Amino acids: CASSLASKNTEAFF.

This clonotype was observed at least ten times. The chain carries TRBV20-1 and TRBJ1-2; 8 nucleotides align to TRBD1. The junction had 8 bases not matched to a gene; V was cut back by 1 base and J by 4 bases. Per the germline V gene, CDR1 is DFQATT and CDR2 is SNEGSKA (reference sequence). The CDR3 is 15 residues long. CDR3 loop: CSARVIGQGGYGYTF. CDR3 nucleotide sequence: TGCAGTGCTAGAGTTATTGGACAGGGTGGCTATGGCTACACCTTC.

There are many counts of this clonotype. The CDR3 here is CASSEVARGVYEQYF. The CDR3, as DNA: TGTGCCAGCAGTGAAGTAGCCAGGGGGGTTTACGAGCAGTACTTC. This rearrangement joins TRBV6-1 to TRBJ2-7; perhaps TRBD1 as D (7 bases). CDR1 and CDR2 from the germline V gene are MNHNS and SASEGT. The CDR3 is made up of 15 amino acids. Deletions cut 1 base from V and 4 bases from J, with 14 bases between.

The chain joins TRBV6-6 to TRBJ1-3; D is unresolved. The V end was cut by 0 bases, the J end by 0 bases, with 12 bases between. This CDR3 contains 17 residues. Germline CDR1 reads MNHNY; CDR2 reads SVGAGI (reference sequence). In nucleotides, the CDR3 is TGTGCCAGCAGTTACTCGAATCCGGGCAGCTCTGGAAACACCATATATTTT. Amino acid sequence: CASSYSNPGSSGNTIYF.

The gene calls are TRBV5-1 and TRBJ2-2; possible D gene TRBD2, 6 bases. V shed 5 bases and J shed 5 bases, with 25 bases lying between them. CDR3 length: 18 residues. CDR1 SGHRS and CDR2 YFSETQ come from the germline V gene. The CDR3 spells CASRAGMSSASSTGELFF. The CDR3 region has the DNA TGCGCCAGCAGGGCGGGAATGAGTTCGGCTAGTTCTACCGGGGAGCTGTTTTTT.

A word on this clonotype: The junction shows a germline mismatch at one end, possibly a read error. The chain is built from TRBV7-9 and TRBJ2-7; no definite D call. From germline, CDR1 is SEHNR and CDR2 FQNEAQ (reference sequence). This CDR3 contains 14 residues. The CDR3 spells CASSSSPGQGEQYF. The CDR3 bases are TGCGCCAGCAGCAGCTCGCCCGGGCAAGGAGAGCAGTACTTC.